This T cell receptor (beta chain) was sequenced during a study of response to subunit inactivated influenza vaccine. TCRdb redid the calling of the RT-PCR reads with MiXCR, one entry per CDR3 protein. The sample contains roughly 460,000 distinct CDR3 sequences, approximately 11% of which appear only once. Looked up from germline, CDR1 is SEHNR and CDR2 is FQNEAQ (reference sequence). The CDR3 consists of 15 residues. Deletions cut 4 bases from V and 1 base from J, with 14 bases between. The sequence was collected from a man in his fifties or sixties who received an inactivated influenza vaccine. V and J are TRBV7-9 and TRBJ2-7; unclear D gene. Here the sequenced sample was PBMCs from blood, taken around seven weeks after vaccination. This chain's CDR3 is CASSYVGSFSYEQYF. CDR3 DNA sequence: TGTGCCAGCAGCTATGTAGGCTCTTTTTCCTACGAGCAGTACTTC.